These T cell receptor beta chains were read from a single sample in a study of T cell repertoires in cytomegalovirus infection. No antigen is known for these receptors. TCRdb ran MiXCR on the reads and lists one entry per CDR3 protein. The sample records about 130,000 distinct CDR3 sequences, 20% to 30% being singletons. The specimen sequenced was PBMCs, sequenced either directly or after in vitro stimulation (not recorded which). The receptors shown here come from a human donor in good health (CMV status not recorded). Some clones in this sample may be carry-over from other donors' samples. The CDR3 runs from the conserved cysteine through the conserved F or W. Each record gives: CDR3 protein, V gene, J gene, clone size. Only part of the rows carry a size: once, few, many, or a class if the clone is expanded.

cdr3_aa: CASIEAGESTGELFF
v_call: TRBV28
j_call: TRBJ2-2
clone_size: few

cdr3_aa: CASSLGQGGYTF
v_call: TRBV7-6
j_call: TRBJ1-2
clone_size: .

cdr3_aa: CASSPEVAGTGELFF
v_call: TRBV7-2
j_call: TRBJ2-2
clone_size: few

cdr3_aa: CASSLERDRVEQYF
v_call: TRBV5-1
j_call: TRBJ2-7
clone_size: few

cdr3_aa: CASSLLGTSQETQYF
v_call: TRBV7-2
j_call: TRBJ2-5
clone_size: many

cdr3_aa: CASSLVGGQAPAEQFF
v_call: TRBV11-2
j_call: TRBJ2-1
clone_size: .

cdr3_aa: CASSPLRVETQYF
v_call: TRBV7-8
j_call: TRBJ2-5
clone_size: many

cdr3_aa: CASSLIGLNYEQYF
v_call: TRBV6-1
j_call: TRBJ2-7
clone_size: many

cdr3_aa: CATSRGQGIEETQYF
v_call: TRBV15
j_call: TRBJ2-5
clone_size: .

cdr3_aa: CSVEITGRNTEAFF
v_call: TRBV29-1
j_call: TRBJ1-1
clone_size: many

cdr3_aa: CASSLEGRGVSDTQYF
v_call: TRBV11-3
j_call: TRBJ2-3
clone_size: .

cdr3_aa: CASSLFPATSYNEQFF
v_call: TRBV7-3
j_call: TRBJ2-1
clone_size: many

cdr3_aa: CSVERWGTSGDNEQFF
v_call: TRBV29-1
j_call: TRBJ2-1
clone_size: few

cdr3_aa: CASSSRLGANEKLFF
v_call: TRBV11-2
j_call: TRBJ1-4
clone_size: many

cdr3_aa: CASSPTGTSGSYEQFF
v_call: TRBV7-2
j_call: TRBJ2-1
clone_size: few

cdr3_aa: CASRGNAEAFF
v_call: TRBV6-4
j_call: TRBJ1-1
clone_size: few

cdr3_aa: CASSIGAASNDEQFF
v_call: TRBV19
j_call: TRBJ2-1
clone_size: few

cdr3_aa: CASSPSGLAGRKNIQYF
v_call: TRBV7-8
j_call: TRBJ2-4
clone_size: .

cdr3_aa: CASSSVRAGAGGTQYF
v_call: TRBV7-2
j_call: TRBJ2-3
clone_size: many

cdr3_aa: CASSQSRSGANVLTF
v_call: TRBV4-3
j_call: TRBJ2-6
clone_size: few

cdr3_aa: CASSLPRVAGGLKQFF
v_call: TRBV12-3/TRBV12-4
j_call: TRBJ2-1
clone_size: .